This is a list of T cell receptor beta chains from one sample in a study of shared clonotypes between healthy human individuals. Assay used: immunoSEQ multiplex PCR; TCRdb lists only in-frame clones, some missing. The repertoire consists of about 600,000 clones, with more than 95% occurring once and the leading ten covering more than 0.3%. Input material: naive CD8+ T cells sorted from blood. The receptors here all came from a man aged 25-45 years in good health. Each CDR3 is given with its conserved first and last residue. The D gene is left open where the match is weak. Some rows mark clone size as missing; the rest say once, few, many or name a class of expanded clone.

J gene: TRBJ2-3
clone size: -
V gene: TRBV9
D gene: -
CDR3 protein: CASSATDILLDTQYF
CDR3 DNA: TGTGCCAGCAGCGCGACGGACATACTTTTGGATACGCAGTATTTT

J gene: TRBJ2-1
clone size: -
V gene: TRBV4-3
D gene: -
CDR3 protein: CASSQFSGNSYNEQFF
CDR3 DNA: TGCGCCAGCAGCCAGTTCTCCGGGAACTCCTACAATGAGCAGTTCTTC

J gene: TRBJ1-4
clone size: -
V gene: TRBV5-1
D gene: -
CDR3 protein: CASSRLGRATNEKLFF
CDR3 DNA: TGCGCCAGCAGCCGCCTAGGCAGGGCAACTAATGAAAAACTGTTTTTT

J gene: TRBJ1-5
clone size: -
V gene: TRBV7-8
D gene: -
CDR3 protein: CASSSSGASNQPQHF
CDR3 DNA: TGTGCCAGCAGCTCGTCAGGGGCCAGCAATCAGCCCCAGCATTTT

J gene: TRBJ2-5
clone size: -
V gene: TRBV7-9
D gene: -
CDR3 protein: CASSLDVRQETQYF
CDR3 DNA: TGTGCCAGCAGCTTAGACGTTCGACAAGAGACCCAGTACTTC

J gene: TRBJ2-3
clone size: -
V gene: TRBV7-9
D gene: TRBD1
CDR3 protein: CASSSETGFFTDTQYF
CDR3 DNA: TGTGCCAGCAGCTCTGAGACAGGGTTTTTCACAGATACGCAGTATTTT

J gene: TRBJ2-1
clone size: -
V gene: TRBV27
D gene: -
CDR3 protein: CASSYKTYNEQFF
CDR3 DNA: TGTGCCAGCAGTTATAAGACCTACAATGAGCAGTTCTTC

J gene: TRBJ2-7
clone size: -
V gene: TRBV10-1
D gene: TRBD1
CDR3 protein: CASSELSDPGTAYEQYF
CDR3 DNA: TGCGCCAGCAGTGAGTTATCGGACCCCGGGACAGCGTACGAGCAGTACTTC

J gene: TRBJ2-1
clone size: -
V gene: TRBV18
D gene: TRBD1
CDR3 protein: CASSPRDRANYNEQFF
CDR3 DNA: TGTGCCAGCTCACCCAGGGACAGGGCGAATTACAATGAGCAGTTCTTC

J gene: TRBJ2-2
clone size: -
V gene: TRBV7-3
D gene: -
CDR3 protein: CASGPGWTGDNTGELFF
CDR3 DNA: TGTGCCAGCGGACCGGGGTGGACTGGCGACAACACCGGGGAGCTGTTTTTT

J gene: TRBJ2-1
clone size: -
V gene: TRBV27
D gene: -
CDR3 protein: CASSRTRDHEQFF
CDR3 DNA: TGTGCCAGCAGCCGCACGAGGGATCATGAGCAGTTCTTC

J gene: TRBJ2-7
clone size: once
V gene: TRBV7-9
D gene: -
CDR3 protein: CASSPKGGQIYEQYF
CDR3 DNA: TGTGCCAGCAGCCCAAAGGGTGGGCAGATCTACGAGCAGTACTTC

J gene: TRBJ1-3
clone size: -
V gene: TRBV4-1
D gene: -
CDR3 protein: CASSRESGNTIYF
CDR3 DNA: TGCGCCAGCAGCCGCGAATCTGGAAACACCATATATTTT

J gene: TRBJ1-1
clone size: -
V gene: TRBV10-3
D gene: -
CDR3 protein: CAAREWDTEAFF
CDR3 DNA: TGTGCCGCCAGGGAGTGGGACACTGAAGCTTTCTTT

J gene: TRBJ2-4
clone size: -
V gene: TRBV9
D gene: -
CDR3 protein: CASSVQPASLSVPGDNIQYF
CDR3 DNA: TGTGCCAGCAGCGTGCAGCCCGCTTCCTTGAGCGTCCCCGGGGATAACATTCAGTACTTC

J gene: TRBJ1-2
clone size: -
V gene: TRBV7-9
D gene: -
CDR3 protein: CASSLAGGRTDGYTF
CDR3 DNA: TGTGCCAGCAGCTTAGCTGGGGGGAGAACGGATGGCTACACCTTC

J gene: TRBJ2-5
clone size: -
V gene: TRBV5-1
D gene: -
CDR3 protein: CASTTNDRRETQYF
CDR3 DNA: TGCGCCAGCACCACCAACGACCGGAGGGAGACCCAGTACTTC

J gene: TRBJ2-7
clone size: once
V gene: TRBV19
D gene: TRBD2
CDR3 protein: CASSIITGGGLYEQYF
CDR3 DNA: TGTGCCAGTAGTATCATCACGGGCGGGGGGCTCTACGAGCAGTACTTC

J gene: TRBJ2-7
clone size: -
V gene: TRBV18
D gene: TRBD1
CDR3 protein: CASSRTPGQGLYEQYF
CDR3 DNA: TGTGCCAGCTCACGCACCCCGGGACAGGGTCTCTACGAGCAGTACTTC